Below, 21 T cell receptor beta chains from the same sample are listed, as sequenced in a study of response to subunit inactivated influenza vaccine (dated by TCRdb to 2016 to 2019). Libraries were built with RT-PCR. Instrument used: Illumina HiSeq 2500. The public reads were run again by TCRdb, first through fastp at Q25 and then through MiXCR, and only productive beta chains were kept. Each entry is one CDR3 protein sequence, shown with its most common DNA and genes. For this sample the table gives around 790,000 distinct CDR3 sequences, of which less than 25% were detected only once. Roughly a tenth of the sample rests with the top ten. The sample was PBMCs from blood, taken approximately 5 days after vaccination. The receptors were gathered from a man aged 45-65 years who received an inactivated influenza vaccine. Donor details come from another sample of the same person, matched by shared clones.

This clonotype appeared many times. The chain couples TRBV20-1 to TRBJ1-1; no definite D call. This CDR3 comprises 12 residues. Trimming took off 6 bases at V and 11 bases at J, with 19 bases between the two ends. The germline V gene encodes CDR1 DFQATT and CDR2 SNEGSKA (reference sequence). CDR3 sequence: CSAERAVGMAFF. The CDR3 DNA follows: TGCAGTGCCGAACGGGCGGTGGGAATGGCTTTCTTT.

V and J are TRBV11-1 and TRBJ1-5, with TRBD1 identical over 8 bases. CDR3 length: 19 residues. CDR1 and CDR2 (germline): SGHAT, FQDESV (reference sequence). V shed 4 bases and J 0 bases; nucleotides not matched to a gene: 14. CDR3 DNA: TGTGCCAGCAGCTACCCTAGGGACAGGTATAACGATAGCAATCAGCCCCAGCATTTT. Translating gives CASSYPRDRYNDSNQPQHF.

The chain has TRBV7-9 and TRBJ2-7; D is unresolved. Germline CDR1 is SEHNR and CDR2 is FQNEAQ (reference sequence). The CDR3 is 14 amino acids. The V end lost 1 base, the J end lost 3 bases, and 10 bases lay between the germline ends. Here the CDR3 reads CASSLEYGDYEQYF. The CDR3 DNA is TGTGCCAGCAGCTTAGAATATGGGGACTACGAGCAGTACTTC.

This clonotype was picked up a small number of times. The chain has TRBV9 and TRBJ2-7; a weak D match, TRBD2 (7 bases). Germline values: CDR1 SGDLS, CDR2 YYNGEE. The CDR3 consists of 13 residues. Trimming took off 0 bases at V and 6 bases at J, with 10 bases between the two ends. The CDR3 sequence: CASSVVGGREQYF. In DNA, the CDR3 is TGTGCCAGCAGCGTAGTCGGGGGGCGCGAGCAGTACTTC.

The chain has TRBV19 and TRBJ2-7; no clear D. This CDR3 is 14 amino acids long. Germline loops: CDR1 LNHDA, CDR2 SQIVND (reference sequence). The V gene lost 7 bases and the J gene lost 5 bases, with 18 bases spanning the gap. The chain's CDR3 is CASTKDRLSDEQYF. The CDR3 DNA is TGTGCCAGTACCAAGGACCGCCTCAGCGACGAGCAGTACTTC.

V and J are TRBV20-1 and TRBJ2-1, with 11 nucleotides matching TRBD2. CDR3 size: 15 residues. Unmatched junction bases numbered 13, after V lost 5 bases and J lost 10 bases. The germline CDR1 and CDR2 sequences are DFQATT and SNEGSKA (reference sequence). DNA of the CDR3: TGCAGTGCTGGTCTAGCGGGAGGTAATATATGGGAGCAGTTCTTC. Translation: CSAGLAGGNIWEQFF.

This clonotype has just a few counts. This rearrangement joins TRBV25-1 to TRBJ2-2; TRBD1 matches 7 bases. CDR3 size: 16 residues. Germline-derived CDR1 and CDR2 are MGHDK and SYGVNS. Trimming at V came to 0 bases and at J to 2 bases, leaving 3 bases not matched to a gene. In nucleotides, the CDR3 is TGTGCCAGCAGTGAATACGGACAGGACAACACCGGGGAGCTGTTTTTT. This encodes CASSEYGQDNTGELFF.

This clonotype was observed many times. This rearrangement joins TRBV12-3 or TRBV12-4 to TRBJ2-5, with D perhaps matching TRBD1 or TRBD2 (5 bases each). V was cut by 0 bases and J by 1 base, with 6 bases left in between. CDR3 size: 14 residues. This chain's CDR3 is CASSLAGPQETQYF. In DNA form, the CDR3 reads TGTGCCAGCAGTTTAGCGGGACCCCAAGAGACCCAGTACTTC.

This clonotype was seen once. The chain recombines TRBV12-3 or TRBV12-4 with TRBJ2-7; D may be TRBD2 (7 bases). The CDR3 contains 15 residues. V was pared by 6 bases and J by 3 bases, with 18 bases between. The CDR3 loop reads CASRPGGAAHYEQYF. CDR3 bases: TGTGCCAGCAGGCCGGGGGGCGCTGCCCACTACGAGCAGTACTTC.

Regarding this clonotype: This sequence may be a read error, since a much larger clone differs from it by one base. The chain is built from TRBV7-6 and TRBJ2-1; 7 bases map to TRBD1. The CDR3 runs to 16 residues. Per the germline V gene, CDR1 is SGHVS and CDR2 is FNYEAQ. The CDR3 region is CVSSRSRQGSYNEQFF. The DNA of the CDR3 is TGTGTCAGCAGCCGAAGCCGACAGGGCTCCTACAATGAGCAGTTCTTC.

This clonotype was detected only a few times. The V call is TRBV24-1, the J call TRBJ2-7, with unresolved D. Looked up from germline, CDR1 is KGHDR and CDR2 is SFDVKD. The CDR3 has 15 amino acids. V was shortened by 4 bases and J by 3 bases, with 15 bases between the two germline ends. CDR3 in DNA: TGTGCCACCAGTGACCCCGCCGGCGGCTTCTACGAGCAGTACTTC. This gives the protein CATSDPAGGFYEQYF.

Only a few counts were recorded for this clonotype. The chain joins TRBV9 to TRBJ2-3; 8 nucleotides align to TRBD2. Germline V lookup: CDR1 SGDLS, CDR2 YYNGEE. V was clipped by 3 bases and J by 13 bases; unmatched bases: 16. This CDR3 region has 15 residues. CDR3 region: CASSAAGGLGPPEYF. The CDR3 DNA reads TGTGCCAGCAGCGCCGCCGGGGGACTAGGGCCCCCCGAGTATTTT.

This clonotype was seen a handful of times. CDR3 protein: CASSFGQGSDSPLHF. The CDR3 coding sequence is TGCGCCAGCAGCTTTGGACAGGGGAGCGATTCACCCCTCCACTTT. This sequence joins TRBV5-1 and TRBJ1-6, with 9 bases that match TRBD1. V gave up 2 bases and J gave up 8 bases; unmatched junction bases: 5. The CDR3 runs to 15 residues. The V gene's germline CDR1 is SGHRS and CDR2 YFSETQ. Full variable domain (missing parts from reference TRBV5-1 and TRBJ1-6): KAGVTQTPRYLIKTRGQQVTLSCSPISGHRSVSWYQQTPGQGLQFLFEYFSETQRNKGNFPGRFSGRQFSNSRSEMNVSTLELGDSALYLCASSFGQGSDSPLHFGNGTRLTVT.

The gene calls are TRBV20-1 and TRBJ2-7; 13 positions match TRBD2. Germline values: CDR1 DFQATT, CDR2 SNEGSKA (reference sequence). After removal of 2 bases from V and 5 bases from J, the junction contained 6 bases not matched to a gene. This CDR3 region has 15 residues. CDR3 amino acids: CSARTGTSGDHEQYF. CDR3 nucleotides: TGCAGTGCTAGAACCGGGACTAGCGGGGACCACGAGCAGTACTTC.

This clonotype was found a few times. The rearrangement links TRBV5-1 to TRBJ2-5, with a tentative D call TRBD2 (5 bases). V dropped 0 bases and J dropped 1 base, with 13 bases sitting between them. Per germline, CDR1 SGHRS and CDR2 YFSETQ. The CDR3 sequence is 16 residues long. This CDR3 is CASSLASPGGQETQYF. Written as DNA, the CDR3 is TGCGCCAGCAGCTTGGCCAGCCCCGGAGGCCAAGAGACCCAGTACTTC.

The V gene is TRBV7-6, the J gene TRBJ2-1, with 7 bases identical to TRBD2. Germline V gene lookup returns CDR1 SGHVS and CDR2 FNYEAQ. The CDR3 spans 17 residues. The V and J ends lost 2 bases and 0 bases, in that order; junction bases with no gene match: 7. The CDR3 is CASSLIRGDFSYNEQFF. DNA for the CDR3: TGTGCCAGCAGCTTAATACGGGGGGACTTCTCCTACAATGAGCAGTTCTTC.

This chain connects TRBV9 to TRBJ2-3; TRBD2 matches 9 bases. Germline CDR1 is SGDLS and CDR2 is YYNGEE. V lost 0 bases to trimming and J lost 3 bases; unmatched junction nucleotides: 5. This CDR3 contains 16 residues. CDR3 DNA: TGTGCCAGCAGCGTAGCCCCTAGCGGGACGACAGATACGCAGTATTTT. Its translation: CASSVAPSGTTDTQYF.

This clonotype turned up a few times. The chain employs TRBV6-2 or TRBV6-3 and TRBJ1-1; D might be TRBD1 (5 bases). Trimming took off 2 bases at V and 4 bases at J, with 8 bases between the two ends. CDR1 is MNHEY and CDR2 is SVGEGT in the germline V gene. The CDR3 is 13 residues long. CDR3 region: CASSYTRATEAFF. For the CDR3, the DNA is TGTGCCAGCAGTTACACCAGGGCCACTGAAGCTTTCTTT.

This chain connects TRBV10-3 to TRBJ2-7; maybe TRBD1 (6 bases). Per the germline V gene, CDR1 is ENHRY and CDR2 is SYGVKD. V dropped 5 bases and J dropped 4 bases, with 12 bases sitting between them. CDR3 length: 13 amino acids. The CDR3 region is CAISTGQSYEQYF. The CDR3 nucleotides read TGTGCCATCAGTACCGGACAGAGTTACGAGCAGTACTTC.

Ten or more counts support this clonotype. The J gene is TRBJ2-3, the V gene TRBV29-1, with D possibly being TRBD2 (6 bases). The CDR3 runs to 13 residues. Germline-derived CDR1 and CDR2 are SQVTM and ANQGSEA. With 7 bases removed from V and 3 bases from J, the gap between germline ends came to 14 bases. The CDR3: CSAGRKETDTQYF. DNA for the CDR3: TGCAGCGCTGGGAGGAAGGAGACAGATACGCAGTATTTT.

This clonotype was seen a few times. This chain links TRBV27 with TRBJ2-7, with D tentatively TRBD2 (6 bases). CDR3 length: 16 amino acids. Deletions cut 5 bases from V and 2 bases from J, with 19 bases between. Germline V gene sequence: CDR1 MNHEY, CDR2 SMNVEV (reference sequence). CDR3 region: CASSSLPRERAYEQYF. CDR3 bases: TGTGCCAGCAGTAGTCTCCCTCGGGAGCGAGCCTACGAGCAGTACTTC.